In this sample, the clone carrying this TCR beta chain turned up a few times. What it binds is not known. This sample is drawn from a study of T cell repertoires in cytomegalovirus infection. About the study: Recently described HLA-C-restricted plus well-studied HLA-B-restricted CMV epitopes were used. Public TCR beta signature analysis indicated the presence of both CMV infection and matching HLA type.

MiXCR, run by TCRdb on the reads, gives a single entry per CDR3 protein. The table includes about 130,000 distinct CDR3 sequences, 25% to 35% detected once. This CDR3 contains 14 residues. Per germline, CDR1 LNHDA and CDR2 SQIVND (reference sequence). V was cut by 2 bases and J by 4 bases, with 10 bases left in between. Study results and limitations: CMV-specific TCR beta clonotypes restricted by HLA-C were the ones dominating the ex vivo response.

The receptor's source is a human donor in good health (CMV status not recorded). Some clones in this sample may be carry-over from other donors' samples. This material consisted of CD8+ T cells from cultured PBMCs, taken from culture after CMV antigen stimulation. The chain recombines TRBV19 with TRBJ2-3; the D gene is possibly TRBD2 (6 bases). The CDR3 DNA reads TGTGCCAGTAGTATATTACTAGCAGCAGATACGCAGTATTTT. Amino acids: CASSILLAADTQYF.